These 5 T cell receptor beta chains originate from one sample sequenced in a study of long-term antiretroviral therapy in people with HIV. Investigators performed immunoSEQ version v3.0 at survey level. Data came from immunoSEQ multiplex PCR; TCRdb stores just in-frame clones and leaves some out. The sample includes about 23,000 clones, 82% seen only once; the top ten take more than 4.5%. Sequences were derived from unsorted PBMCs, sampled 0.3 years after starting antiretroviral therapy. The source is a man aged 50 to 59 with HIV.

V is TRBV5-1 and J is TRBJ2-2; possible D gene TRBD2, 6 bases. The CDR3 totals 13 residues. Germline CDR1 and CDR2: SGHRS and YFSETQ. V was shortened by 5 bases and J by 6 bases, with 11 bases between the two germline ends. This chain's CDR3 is CASRSRGSGELFF. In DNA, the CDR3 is TGCGCCAGCAGAAGTCGGGGGTCCGGGGAGCTGTTTTTT.

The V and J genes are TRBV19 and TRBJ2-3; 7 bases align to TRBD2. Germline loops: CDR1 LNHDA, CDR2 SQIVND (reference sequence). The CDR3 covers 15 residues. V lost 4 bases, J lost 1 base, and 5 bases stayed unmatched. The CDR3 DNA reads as TGTGCCAGTAGTAACTATCTAGCGGGCACAGATACGCAGTATTTT. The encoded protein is CASSNYLAGTDTQYF.

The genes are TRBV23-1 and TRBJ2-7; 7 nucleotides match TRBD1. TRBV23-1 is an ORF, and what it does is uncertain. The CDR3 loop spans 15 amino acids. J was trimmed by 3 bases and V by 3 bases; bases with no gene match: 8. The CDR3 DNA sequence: TGCGCCAGCAGTCACACAGGGGCCAAGGGCTACGAGCAGTACTTC. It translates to CASSHTGAKGYEQYF.

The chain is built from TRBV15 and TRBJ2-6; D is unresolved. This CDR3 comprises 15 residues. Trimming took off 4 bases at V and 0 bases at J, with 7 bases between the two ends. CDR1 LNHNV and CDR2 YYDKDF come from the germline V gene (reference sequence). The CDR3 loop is CATSTDTSGANVLTF. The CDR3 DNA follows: TGTGCCACCAGCACCGACACCTCTGGGGCCAACGTCCTGACTTTC.

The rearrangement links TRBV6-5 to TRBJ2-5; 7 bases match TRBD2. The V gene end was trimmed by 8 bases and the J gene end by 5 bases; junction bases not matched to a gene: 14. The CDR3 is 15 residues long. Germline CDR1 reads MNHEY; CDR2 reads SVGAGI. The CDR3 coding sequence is TGTGCCAGCGGTTCGTGGCGGGAGAGGATGGAGACCCAGTACTTC. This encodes CASGSWRERMETQYF.